Sequencing of this TCR beta chain was carried out in a study of vaccination and CD4 T cells after COVID-19. As to this clonotype: Its antigen is unknown.

Oncomine TCR Beta short-read sequencing was applied to DNA from cultured CD4+ T cells. The genomic DNA was obtained from cultured CD4+ T cells by extraction with the QIAamp micro DNA kit. Each CDR3 protein is one row after TCRdb ran MiXCR on the PCR reads. The table records 10,000 to 13,000 distinct CDR3 sequences, less than 40% of them present only once. Germline V gene data show CDR1 as MDHEN and CDR2 as SYDVKM. After removal of 2 bases from V and 1 base from J, the junction contained 5 bases not matched to a gene. The CDR3 consists of 17 residues. As to treatment: approximately nine-day PBMC culture with coronavirus spike peptide pools or control peptides (ViraFEST assay). ViraFEST grew antigen-specific T cells using peptide pools, then sequenced TCRs.

Source material: CD4+ T cells from blood, cultured in vitro. The TCR originated in a human donor who had recovered from COVID-19. The chain is built from TRBV28 and TRBJ1-5; TRBD1 matches at 10 bases. CDR3 loop: CASSLRGTGVSNQPQHF. The DNA of the CDR3 is TGTGCCAGCAGTTTACGGGGGACAGGGGTGAGCAATCAGCCCCAGCATTTT.